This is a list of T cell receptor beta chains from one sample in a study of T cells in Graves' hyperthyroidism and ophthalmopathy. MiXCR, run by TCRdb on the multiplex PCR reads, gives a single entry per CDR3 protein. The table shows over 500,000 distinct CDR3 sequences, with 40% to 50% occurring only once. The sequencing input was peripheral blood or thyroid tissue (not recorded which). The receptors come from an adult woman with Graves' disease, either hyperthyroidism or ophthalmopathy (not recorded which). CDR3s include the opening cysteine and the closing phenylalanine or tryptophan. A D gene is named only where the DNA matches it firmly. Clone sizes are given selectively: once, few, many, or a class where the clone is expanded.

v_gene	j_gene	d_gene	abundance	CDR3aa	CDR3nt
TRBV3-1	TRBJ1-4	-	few	CASSSTGEGVGEKLFF	TGTGCCAGCAGTTCCACGGGTGAAGGGGTGGGTGAAAAACTGTTTTTT
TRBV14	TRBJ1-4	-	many	CASRVSNEKLFF	TGTGCCAGCAGGGTCTCTAATGAAAAACTGTTTTTT
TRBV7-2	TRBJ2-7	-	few	CASSRPWASTYEQYF	TGTGCCAGCAGCCGGCCCTGGGCTAGTACCTACGAGCAGTACTTC
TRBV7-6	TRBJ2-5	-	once	CASSPPFWGPNQETQYF	TGTGCCAGCAGCCCGCCGTTTTGGGGGCCTAACCAAGAGACCCAGTACTTC
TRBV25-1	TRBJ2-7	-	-	CASSPGWREQYF	TGTGCCAGCTCCCCTGGCTGGCGCGAGCAGTACTTC
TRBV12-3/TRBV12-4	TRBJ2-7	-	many	CASSLRRNYEQYF	TGTGCCAGCAGTTTGAGGCGGAACTACGAGCAGTACTTC
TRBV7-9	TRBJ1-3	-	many	CASQTLVSGYGNTIYF	TGTGCCAGCCAGACGTTGGTCTCGGGGTACGGAAACACCATATATTTT
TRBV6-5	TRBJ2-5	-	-	CASRVGTQTQYF	TGTGCCAGCAGGGTCGGGACCCAGACCCAGTACTTC
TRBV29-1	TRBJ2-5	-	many	CSVDTATGETQYF	TGCAGCGTTGATACGGCTACCGGGGAGACCCAGTACTTC
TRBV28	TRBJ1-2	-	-	CASSSRAFYGYTF	TGTGCCAGCAGTTCCCGTGCGTTTTATGGCTACACCTTC
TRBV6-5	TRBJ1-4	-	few	CASRKGRLNEKLFF	TGTGCCAGCAGGAAGGGACGGCTCAATGAAAAACTGTTTTTT
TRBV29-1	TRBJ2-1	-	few	CSSRDHLEQFF	TGCAGCTCCCGGGACCACCTGGAGCAGTTCTTC
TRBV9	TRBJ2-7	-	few	CASSVEPDSLYEQYF	TGTGCCAGCAGCGTGGAACCGGACAGCCTCTACGAGCAGTACTTC
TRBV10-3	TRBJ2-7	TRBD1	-	CAISVRVGGNEQYF	TGTGCCATCAGTGTTCGGGTAGGGGGCAACGAGCAGTACTTC
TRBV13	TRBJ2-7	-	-	CASTPDNREQYF	TGCGCCAGCACCCCGGACAACCGCGAGCAGTACTTC
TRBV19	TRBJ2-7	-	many	CASSMRDWHEQYF	TGTGCCAGTAGTATGCGGGACTGGCACGAGCAGTACTTC
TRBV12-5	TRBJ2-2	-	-	CAIGSGELFF	TGTGCCATCGGTAGCGGGGAGCTGTTTTTT
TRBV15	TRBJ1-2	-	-	CATSSGQFSGYTF	TGTGCCACCAGCAGCGGACAGTTCAGCGGCTACACCTTC
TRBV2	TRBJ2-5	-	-	CAGSEEGRLRSTQYF	TGTGCCGGCAGTGAAGAGGGACGCTTAAGATCGACCCAGTACTTC
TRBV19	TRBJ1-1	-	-	CASTKLGHEAFF	TGTGCCAGTACCAAACTGGGGCATGAAGCTTTCTTT
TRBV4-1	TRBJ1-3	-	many	CASSQPTLPDTIYF	TGCGCCAGCAGCCAACCCACCCTGCCAGACACCATATATTTT
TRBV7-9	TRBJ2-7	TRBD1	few	CASSPSRDRGHEQYF	TGTGCCAGCAGTCCGTCACGGGACAGGGGCCACGAGCAGTACTTC
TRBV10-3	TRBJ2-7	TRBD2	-	CAIRGGREQYF	TGTGCCATCAGGGGAGGGCGGGAGCAGTACTTC
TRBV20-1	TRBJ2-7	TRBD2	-	CSASFLAEEQYF	TGCAGTGCTAGTTTCCTAGCGGAGGAGCAGTACTTC
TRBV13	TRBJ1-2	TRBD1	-	CASSQETGAYGYTF	TGTGCCAGCAGCCAAGAGACAGGGGCCTATGGCTACACCTTC
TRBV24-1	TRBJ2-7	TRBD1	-	CATSKWTGGDEQYF	TGTGCCACCAGTAAATGGACAGGGGGCGACGAGCAGTACTTC
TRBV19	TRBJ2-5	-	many	CASSEAAGTQYF	TGTGCCAGTAGTGAGGCGGCGGGGACCCAGTACTTC
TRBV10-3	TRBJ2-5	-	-	CAAAWTKEVGEETQYF	TGTGCCGCCGCGTGGACCAAGGAGGTTGGGGAAGAGACCCAGTACTTC
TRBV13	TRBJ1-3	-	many	CASRKALSSGNTIYF	TGTGCCAGTAGAAAGGCCCTTTCCTCTGGAAACACCATATATTTT
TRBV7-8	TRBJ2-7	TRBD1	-	CASSTGTGGWYEQYF	TGTGCCAGCAGTACCGGGACAGGGGGCTGGTACGAGCAGTACTTC
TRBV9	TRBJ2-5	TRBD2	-	CASSVRASGPTQETQYF	TGTGCCAGCAGCGTACGAGCTAGCGGGCCAACTCAAGAGACCCAGTACTTC
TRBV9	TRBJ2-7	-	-	CASSGGKYRREQYF	TGTGCCAGCAGCGGGGGTAAGTACCGTCGGGAGCAGTACTTC
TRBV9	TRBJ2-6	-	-	CASSPGGDSGANVLTF	TGTGCCAGCAGCCCAGGTGGAGACTCTGGGGCCAACGTCCTGACTTTC
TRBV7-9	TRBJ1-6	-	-	CASSLGPGPDSPLHF	TGTGCCAGCAGCTTAGGTCCAGGGCCCGATTCACCCCTCCACTTT
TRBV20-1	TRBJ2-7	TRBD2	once	CSARDEASGSYEQYF	TGCAGTGCTAGAGATGAGGCTAGCGGGAGCTACGAGCAGTACTTC
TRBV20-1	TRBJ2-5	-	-	CSARRELVETQYF	TGCAGTGCCCGACGGGAGTTGGTTGAAACCCAGTACTTC
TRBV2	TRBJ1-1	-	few	CASLGMNTEAFF	TGTGCCAGCCTAGGTATGAACACTGAAGCTTTCTTT